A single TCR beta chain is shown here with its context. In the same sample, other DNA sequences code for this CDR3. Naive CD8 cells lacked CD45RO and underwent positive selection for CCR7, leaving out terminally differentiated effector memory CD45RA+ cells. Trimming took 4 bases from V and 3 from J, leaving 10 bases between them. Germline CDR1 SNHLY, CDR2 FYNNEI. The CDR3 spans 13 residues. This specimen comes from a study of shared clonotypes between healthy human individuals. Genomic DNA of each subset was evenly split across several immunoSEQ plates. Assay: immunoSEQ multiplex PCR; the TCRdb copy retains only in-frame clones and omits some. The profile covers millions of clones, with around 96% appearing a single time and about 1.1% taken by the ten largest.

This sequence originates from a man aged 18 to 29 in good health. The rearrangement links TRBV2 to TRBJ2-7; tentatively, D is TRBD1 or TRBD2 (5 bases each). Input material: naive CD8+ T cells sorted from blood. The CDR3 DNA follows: TGTGCCAGCAGTGGGGACCGCCTCTACGAGCAGTACTTC. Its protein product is CASSGDRLYEQYF.